Listed here are 17 T cell receptor beta chains from one sample, sequenced in a study of blood T cells in healthy people across ages. Next came a second PCR, run for roughly 6 to 11 cycles, which used a sample-barcoded 5' primer along with a J-beta primer mix. TCRdb analysed the 5' RACE reads with MiXCR anew, one entry per CDR3 protein. This table has 1.4 million or so distinct CDR3 sequences, roughly 43% appearing once. The sample comprised blood. These receptors all stem from a woman aged 18-29 years in good health.

The chain uses TRBV5-1 and TRBJ2-5; D may be TRBD1 or TRBD2 (5 bases each). The CDR3 consists of 13 residues. Germline loops: CDR1 SGHRS, CDR2 YFSETQ. V was trimmed by 4 bases and J by 3 bases, leaving 10 bases between them. CDR3 sequence (DNA): TGCGCCAGCAGCCCGGGACGAGAAGAGACCCAGTACTTC. Protein product: CASSPGREETQYF.

For the CDR3, the DNA is TGTGCCAGCAGTGAACCTCAGCGGGAGGAAGGAGATACGCAGTATTTT. Translation gives CASSEPQREEGDTQYF. The chain joins TRBV6-1 to TRBJ2-3, with 9 bases aligning to TRBD2. In germline, CDR1 is MNHNS, CDR2 SASEGT. V gave up 2 bases and J gave up 5 bases; unmatched junction bases: 8. The CDR3 is 16 residues long.

The chain has TRBV10-3 and TRBJ1-2; D not certain. Germline CDR1 ENHRY, CDR2 SYGVKD. V lost 0 bases and J lost 4, with 6 bases in between. The CDR3 contains 13 residues. The CDR3 spells CAISESGFYGYTF. The CDR3 bases are TGTGCCATCAGTGAGTCGGGCTTCTATGGCTACACCTTC.

With regard to this clonotype: An end of the junction does not agree with germline; a read error may underlie this. This sequence joins TRBV4-3 and TRBJ1-1; 10 bases map to TRBD1. The germline CDR1 and CDR2 sequences are LGHNA and YSLEER. The CDR3 totals 18 residues. CDR3 in amino acids: CASSHLGQGQWGNTEAFF. The CDR3 region has the DNA TGCGCCAGCAGCCACTTGGGACAGGGGCAGTGGGGGAACACTGAGGCTTTCTTT.

This clonotype appeared a few times. The chain is built from TRBV14 and TRBJ2-3; D may be TRBD1 (5 bases). Germline assignment: CDR1 SGHDN and CDR2 FVKESK. The CDR3 extends over 18 amino acids. The ends were cut back, 0 bases at V and 0 bases at J, with 16 bases in the middle. The CDR3 region is CASSQDGWGNPSTDTQYF. In DNA form, the CDR3 reads TGTGCCAGCAGCCAAGATGGCTGGGGCAACCCTAGCACAGATACGCAGTATTTT.

The rearrangement uses TRBV25-1 and TRBJ2-3; 8 bases fit TRBD1. This CDR3 has 13 amino acids. V trimming: 10 bases; J trimming: 4 bases; junction bases outside the gene matches: 7. The V gene's germline CDR1 is MGHDK and CDR2 SYGVNS. The CDR3 bases are TGTGCCACTTCAACCAGGGGGCCAGATACGCAGTATTTT. This sequence encodes CATSTRGPDTQYF. The variable domain in full, with the rest retrieved from reference TRBV25-1 and TRBJ2-3, is EADIYQTPRYLVIGTGKKITLECSQTMGHDKMYWYQQDPGMELHLIHYSYGVNSTEKGDLSSESTVSRIRTEHFPLTLESARPSHTSQYLCATSTRGPDTQYFGPGTRLTVL.

This clonotype was detected only a few times. The chain uses TRBV7-9 and TRBJ2-1; tentative D call: TRBD1 (5 bases). CDR3 length: 16 residues. Trimming cost V 3 bases and J 0 bases, with 12 bases left between them. Germline V gene data show CDR1 as SEHNR and CDR2 as FQNEAQ (reference sequence). CDR3 region: CASSFQERGSYNEQFF. The CDR3, as DNA: TGTGCCAGCAGCTTTCAGGAAAGGGGCTCCTACAATGAGCAGTTCTTC.

The chain has TRBV12-3 or TRBV12-4 and TRBJ2-1; D might be TRBD1 or TRBD2, each matching 5 bases. V lost 6 bases to trimming and J lost 7 bases, with 16 bases between them. The CDR3 has 14 residues. The CDR3 coding sequence is TGTGCCAGCAGCCCCGGGGCCCGGTGGAATGAGCAGTTCTTC. It yields the protein CASSPGARWNEQFF.

This sequence joins TRBV14 and TRBJ1-2; possibly TRBD1 for D (5 bases). Trimming removed 0 bases at V and 7 bases at J, with 18 bases between. The CDR3 is 16 residues long. Germline CDR1 reads SGHDN; CDR2 reads FVKESK. The CDR3 spells CASSQDLWGFTGGYTF. The CDR3 nucleotides are TGTGCCAGCAGCCAAGATTTGTGGGGCTTTACGGGTGGCTACACCTTC.

The gene calls are TRBV7-9 and TRBJ1-2, with TRBD1 matching 12 bases. Germline values: CDR1 SEHNR, CDR2 FQNEAQ (reference sequence). The CDR3 is made up of 13 amino acids. V lost 10 bases and J lost 5; bases outside the gene matches: 5. The CDR3 DNA reads as TGTGCCACGGTGGGACAGGGGGCGTATGGCTACACCTTC. Translation gives CATVGQGAYGYTF.

The chain has TRBV7-9 and TRBJ2-1, with D unclear. Germline V gene lookup returns CDR1 SEHNR and CDR2 FQNEAQ (reference sequence). CDR3 length: 13 amino acids. Trimming left V 1 base short and J 8 bases short, with 9 bases between. The CDR3 is CASSLVGMHEQFF. CDR3 sequence (DNA): TGTGCCAGCAGCTTAGTTGGCATGCATGAGCAGTTCTTC.

This clonotype was recorded at least ten times. The chain couples TRBV7-2 to TRBJ2-7, with unresolved D. This CDR3 region has 15 residues. V dropped 4 bases and J dropped 3 bases, with 16 bases sitting between them. Germline V gene lookup returns CDR1 SGHTA and CDR2 FQGNSA. The CDR3 coding sequence is TGTGCCAGCAGCTCCGAATTTGGGCAGAGCTACGAGCAGTACTTC. Translation: CASSSEFGQSYEQYF.

The chain links TRBV6-2 or TRBV6-3 to TRBJ2-5, with D hard to call. In germline, CDR1 is MNHEY, CDR2 SVGEGT. V gave up 8 bases and J gave up 1 base, with 11 bases separating them. The CDR3 runs 13 residues. The CDR3 DNA follows: TGTGCCAGCGGTTGGGATTTCCAAGAGACCCAGTACTTC. Protein sequence: CASGWDFQETQYF.

The chain combines TRBV7-2 with TRBJ1-6; the D gene is possibly TRBD1 (6 bases). V dropped 4 bases and J dropped 7 bases, with 17 bases sitting between them. Germline CDR1 SGHTA, CDR2 FQGNSA. The CDR3 is 16 residues long. The CDR3 DNA sequence: TGTGCCAGCAGCTCCCGTGCGGGGGGCGCAAATTCACCCCTCCACTTT. As protein: CASSSRAGGANSPLHF.

Comments on this clonotype: This may be a read error, as it is one base from a much larger clone. The rearrangement links TRBV12-3 or TRBV12-4 to TRBJ2-7; 7 nucleotides align to TRBD1. This CDR3 contains 13 residues. The ends lost 6 bases at V and 9 bases at J; junction bases unmatched: 11. CDR3 amino acids: CASRDRALSGQYF. The CDR3 DNA sequence: TGTGCCAGCAGAGACAGGGCGTTAAGCGGGCAGTACTTC.

This chain joins TRBV20-1 and TRBJ2-7, with 11 nucleotides matching TRBD1. The germline V gene encodes CDR1 DFQATT and CDR2 SNEGSKA (reference sequence). The J segment lost 4 bases and the V segment lost 6 bases, leaving 5 bases of the junction unmatched. The CDR3 sequence is 13 residues long. The CDR3 loop is CSANGDRGYEQYF. CDR3 bases: TGCAGTGCAAACGGGGACAGGGGGTACGAGCAGTACTTC.

In DNA form, the CDR3 reads TGTGCCAGGGGTCTAAAGGCAGGGGGCACGAATGAAAAACTGTTTTTT. This gives the protein CARGLKAGGTNEKLFF. This chain uses TRBV21-1 with TRBJ1-4; the table calls TRBD1, which could not be checked here. TRBV21-1 is noted as a pseudogene. The CDR3 consists of 16 residues.